This entry lists 27 T cell receptor beta chains sequenced from one sample in a study of blood T cell repertoires in COVID-19. Profiled with immunoSEQ multiplex PCR; TCRdb holds only in-frame clones, not every one. The repertoire holds over 350,000 clones, about 89% seen once, with around 4.5% in the top ten. Sequencing was performed on peripheral blood. Receptor source: a woman in her twenties or thirties with acute or convalescent COVID-19.

The chain couples TRBV4-1 to TRBJ2-3, with D possibly matching TRBD1 (5 bases). Trimming took 2 bases from V and 1 from J, leaving 13 bases between them. CDR1 MGHRA and CDR2 YSYEKL come from the germline V gene. The CDR3 has 16 residues. Here the CDR3 reads CASSQFHRFGTDTQYF. The CDR3 region has the DNA TGCGCCAGCAGCCAATTTCACAGGTTTGGCACAGATACGCAGTATTTT.

J is TRBJ1-3 and V is TRBV19; D is unclear. The ends were cut back, 7 bases at V and 4 bases at J, with 32 bases in the middle. The CDR3 contains 20 residues. Germline CDR1 reads LNHDA; CDR2 reads SQIVND (reference sequence). The CDR3 is CASTEPRVPGVSYSGNTIYF. The CDR3 DNA follows: TGTGCCAGTACAGAACCGCGGGTCCCTGGAGTATCATATTCGGGAAACACCATATATTTT.

The rearrangement joins TRBV27 to TRBJ2-3; 7 bases match TRBD1. V was pared by 6 bases and J by 0 bases, with 3 bases of the junction left unmatched. CDR1 is MNHEY and CDR2 is SMNVEV in the germline V gene (reference sequence). The CDR3 consists of 14 residues. The CDR3 coding sequence is TGTGCCAGCAGGAGGGGGCTTAGCACAGATACGCAGTATTTT. Translation: CASRRGLSTDTQYF.

Comments on this clone: A read error likely explains this, since a far larger clone differs by one base. The sample holds other DNA sequences that translate to the same CDR3. The CDR3 DNA follows: TGTGCCAGCAGCTTAACGGGGGACACTGAAGCTTTCTTT. As protein: CASSLTGDTEAFF. The chain has TRBV7-9 and TRBJ1-1; TRBD1 might be the D (5 bases). The V end lost 2 bases, the J end lost 3 bases, and 7 bases lay between the germline ends. Germline lookup yields CDR1 SEHNR and CDR2 FQNEAQ (reference sequence). The CDR3 has 13 amino acids.

This clone has just a few counts. The chain combines TRBV5-8 with TRBJ2-7; D is possibly TRBD1 (5 bases). Deletions cut 1 base from V and 2 bases from J, with 7 bases between. Germline CDR1 SGHTS, CDR2 YDEGEE. This CDR3 has 13 amino acids. CDR3: CASSLPGPYEQYF. The CDR3 nucleotides are TGTGCCAGCAGCTTGCCAGGGCCCTACGAGCAGTACTTC.

V and J are TRBV6-6 and TRBJ2-2; the match to TRBD2 covers 10 bases. CDR1 and CDR2 (germline): MNHNY, SVGAGI (reference sequence). The junction had 11 bases not matched to a gene; V was cut back by 5 bases and J by 5 bases. CDR3 length equals 17 residues. The DNA for the CDR3 is TGTGCCAGCAGTCTTGGTAGCGGGGGGTTTTGGACCGGGGAGCTGTTTTTT. The encoded protein is CASSLGSGGFWTGELFF.

The V and J genes are TRBV7-2 and TRBJ2-3, with a tentative D call TRBD1 (5 bases). CDR3 length: 14 residues. CDR1 and CDR2 from the germline V gene are SGHTA and FQGNSA. The germline V and J ends were trimmed by 2 bases and 2 bases, with 8 bases remaining between them. The CDR3 is CASSLSGATDTQYF. The DNA for the CDR3 is TGTGCCAGCAGCTTAAGTGGGGCCACAGATACGCAGTATTTT.

The V and J genes are TRBV28 and TRBJ2-7, with TRBD2 matching over 7 bases. Germline V gives CDR1 MDHEN, CDR2 SYDVKM. The V segment lost 3 bases and the J segment 0 bases; nucleotides outside the gene matches: 8. The CDR3 is 16 amino acids. DNA of the CDR3: TGTGCCAGCAGTTTTGATTTGCGGGGGAGCTCCTACGAGCAGTACTTC. Protein product: CASSFDLRGSSYEQYF.

The genes are TRBV9 and TRBJ2-5; the D gene is possibly TRBD2 (7 bases). The CDR3 consists of 15 residues. Deletions cut 6 bases from V and 5 bases from J, with 20 bases between. Germline V gives CDR1 SGDLS, CDR2 YYNGEE. The CDR3 DNA sequence: TGTGCCAGCAATGGGGGGGGCCATCCAGTGGAGACCCAGTACTTC. Its translation is CASNGGGHPVETQYF.

V usage is TRBV5-4 and J usage is TRBJ2-5, with D tentatively TRBD1 (5 bases). V lost 0 bases and J lost 2, with 14 bases in between. The CDR3 totals 16 residues. Looked up from germline, CDR1 is SGHNT and CDR2 is YYREEE (reference sequence). As DNA, the CDR3 is TGTGCCAGCAGCTTGGGTGGGGCTTTGAAGCAAGAGACCCAGTACTTC. It yields the protein CASSLGGALKQETQYF.

The chain joins TRBV11-2 to TRBJ1-1; D not certain. The V gene lost 5 bases and the J gene lost 0 bases, with 10 bases spanning the gap. The CDR3 is made up of 14 amino acids. CDR1 is SGHAT, CDR2 FQNNGV, per germline. The CDR3 is CASSERRMNTEAFF. CDR3 bases: TGTGCCAGCAGCGAGCGTCGGATGAACACTGAAGCTTTCTTT. The whole variable domain, filled in from reference TRBV11-2 and TRBJ1-1, reads EAGVAQSPRYKIIEKRQSVAFWCNPISGHATLYWYQQILGQGPKLLIQFQNNGVVDDSQLPKDRFSAERLKGVDSTLKIQPAKLEDSAVYLCASSERRMNTEAFFGQGTRLTVV.

V is TRBV5-6 and J is TRBJ2-3, with unresolved D. Per germline, CDR1 SGHDT and CDR2 YYEEEE. This CDR3 contains 14 residues. With 2 bases removed from V and 6 bases from J, the gap between germline ends came to 13 bases. CDR3 nucleotides: TGTGCCAGCAGCTTAAGTAGTCTTTGGGATACGCAGTATTTT. Residues: CASSLSSLWDTQYF.

V and J are TRBV4-1 and TRBJ2-5, with a tentative D call TRBD2 (7 bases). Germline V gives CDR1 MGHRA, CDR2 YSYEKL. The CDR3 totals 15 residues. The germline V and J ends were trimmed by 1 base and 5 bases, with 14 bases remaining between them. This chain's CDR3 is CASSQGLRGLETQYF. CDR3 DNA: TGCGCCAGCAGCCAAGGCTTGCGGGGGCTGGAGACCCAGTACTTC.

The genes are TRBV28 and TRBJ2-7, with TRBD1 as a possible D gene (6 bases). The germline V gene has CDR1 MDHEN and CDR2 SYDVKM. This CDR3 spans 15 amino acids. Trimming removed 4 bases from V and 3 bases from J, with 16 bases in between. The CDR3 DNA is TGTGCCAGCAGTTCCGTCAGGGGTAGGTTCTACGAGCAGTACTTC. It is translated as CASSSVRGRFYEQYF.

The chain recombines TRBV11-3 with TRBJ1-1; D is perhaps TRBD1 (6 bases). Germline CDR1 reads SGHNT; CDR2 reads YENEEA. The CDR3 spans 15 residues. Trimming left V 6 bases short and J 4 bases short, with 18 bases between. In DNA, the CDR3 is TGTGCCAGCAGTCCAAGGGGGGGCGCGGGCACTGAAGCTTTCTTT. Protein sequence: CASSPRGGAGTEAFF. Full variable domain (rest looked up from reference TRBV11-3 and TRBJ1-1): EAGVVQSPRYKIIEKKQPVAFWCNPISGHNTLYWYLQNLGQGPELLIRYENEEAVDDSQLPKDRFSAERLKGVDSTLKIQPAELGDSAVYLCASSPRGGAGTEAFFGQGTRLTVV.

The V call is TRBV2, the J call TRBJ1-3, with D possibly being TRBD1 (5 bases). V lost 7 bases and J lost 0, with 16 bases in between. From germline, CDR1 is SNHLY and CDR2 FYNNEI. This CDR3 comprises 16 residues. This CDR3 is CASMQGLRFSGNTIYF. DNA of the CDR3: TGTGCCAGCATGCAGGGTTTAAGATTCTCTGGAAACACCATATATTTT.

This clone was counted a single time. This sequence joins TRBV5-5 and TRBJ1-2; 9 bases map to TRBD1. The J segment lost 7 bases and the V segment lost 3 bases, leaving 7 bases of the junction unmatched. The CDR3 totals 14 residues. Germline V gives CDR1 SGHKS, CDR2 YYEKEE (reference sequence). This CDR3 reads CASSSGQGSFGYTF. The CDR3, as DNA: TGTGCCAGCAGCTCGGGACAGGGAAGTTTTGGCTACACCTTC.

The rearrangement links TRBV28 to TRBJ1-1; 7 bases are a match to TRBD1. Germline CDR1 is MDHEN and CDR2 is SYDVKM. This CDR3 has 14 amino acids. Losses at the gene ends were 6 bases for V and 6 bases for J; bases not matched to a gene: 10. The CDR3 protein is CASRGQGVGAEAFF. The CDR3 coding sequence is TGTGCCAGCAGGGGGCAGGGGGTCGGGGCTGAAGCTTTCTTT.

This clone was seen a single time. The gene calls are TRBV2 and TRBJ1-6; TRBD1 agrees at 8 bases. Germline CDR1 SNHLY, CDR2 FYNNEI. This CDR3 has 13 amino acids. Trimming cost V 6 bases and J 8 bases; bases outside gene matches: 3. The CDR3 DNA reads TGTGCCAGCAGGATGACAGGGGATTCACCCCTCCACTTT. It yields the protein CASRMTGDSPLHF.

The rearrangement joins TRBV12-3 or TRBV12-4 to TRBJ2-7, with D maybe TRBD2 (6 bases). V lost 3 bases to trimming and J lost 7 bases, with 13 bases between them. There are 13 residues in the CDR3. The CDR3 protein is CASSLGRGLEQYF. The CDR3 DNA reads as TGTGCCAGCAGTTTGGGTCGGGGGTTAGAGCAGTACTTC.

This rearrangement joins TRBV2 to TRBJ2-3, with D possibly being TRBD2 (6 bases). In germline, CDR1 is SNHLY, CDR2 FYNNEI. Trimming cost V 4 bases and J 0 bases, with 8 bases left between them. The CDR3 is 14 amino acids. CDR3 sequence: CASSAAGSTDTQYF. CDR3 nucleotides: TGTGCCAGCAGTGCGGCGGGGAGCACAGATACGCAGTATTTT.

This clone was counted a single time. The rearrangement links TRBV18 to TRBJ2-3; 9 bases map to TRBD2. Germline trimming cut 5 bases from V and 2 bases from J; bases unmatched to any gene: 17. The CDR3 is made up of 19 amino acids. CDR1 is KGHSH, CDR2 LQKENI, per germline. The CDR3 region is CASSSRNVKLAGPTDTQYF. CDR3 nucleotide sequence: TGTGCCAGCTCATCGAGAAATGTTAAGCTAGCGGGGCCCACAGATACGCAGTATTTT. The full variable domain, in which reference TRBV18 and TRBJ2-3 provide the parts outside the CDR3, is NAGVMQNPRHLVRRRGQEARLRCSPMKGHSHVYWYRQLPEEGLKFMVYLQKENIIDESGMPKERFSAEFPKEGPSILRIQQVVRGDSAAYFCASSSRNVKLAGPTDTQYFGPGTRLTVL.

This clone was found once. The rearrangement joins TRBV15 to TRBJ2-1; D is unresolved. The CDR3 has 16 amino acids. In germline, CDR1 is LNHNV, CDR2 YYDKDF (reference sequence). Trimming pared 1 base from V and 0 bases from J, leaving 10 bases between. The CDR3: CATSRVGLSSYNEQFF. DNA for the CDR3: TGTGCCACCAGCAGAGTGGGCCTGAGCTCCTACAATGAGCAGTTCTTC.

V is TRBV5-4 and J is TRBJ2-3; maybe TRBD1 (6 bases). The V end was cut by 4 bases, the J end by 6 bases, with 27 bases between. The CDR3 length is 18 residues. CDR1 is SGHNT and CDR2 is YYREEE in the germline V gene (reference sequence). For the CDR3, the DNA is TGTGCCAGCAGCGCCCCCACCCGGCCCCGCGGCCAGGGGGATACGCAGTATTTT. Its protein product is CASSAPTRPRGQGDTQYF.

This clone appeared many times. The V call is TRBV6-5, the J call TRBJ1-6; a weak D match, TRBD1 (6 bases). CDR1 and CDR2 (germline): MNHEY, SVGAGI. The CDR3 length is 14 residues. V lost 7 bases, J lost 8 bases, and 15 bases lay in between. CDR3 sequence reads: CASTLGGADSPLHF. CDR3 nucleotides: TGTGCCAGCACTCTCGGGGGGGCCGATTCACCCCTCCACTTT.

The J gene is TRBJ2-1, the V gene TRBV18, with 10 positions matching TRBD2. Germline-derived CDR1 and CDR2 are KGHSH and LQKENI. V was clipped by 6 bases and J by 6 bases; unmatched bases: 8. CDR3 size: 15 residues. The CDR3 sequence: CASSVSLAGLNEQFF. CDR3 sequence (DNA): TGTGCCAGCTCCGTTTCACTAGCGGGGCTCAATGAGCAGTTCTTC.

This clone was seen just once. This chain joins TRBV7-2 and TRBJ1-2; no reliable D call. Germline CDR1 SGHTA, CDR2 FQGNSA. The V gene lost 1 base and the J gene lost 9 bases, with 12 bases spanning the gap. The CDR3 loop spans 13 amino acids. The CDR3 spells CASSLGLERSYTF. CDR3 bases: TGTGCCAGCAGCTTAGGCCTGGAGAGGAGCTACACCTTC.